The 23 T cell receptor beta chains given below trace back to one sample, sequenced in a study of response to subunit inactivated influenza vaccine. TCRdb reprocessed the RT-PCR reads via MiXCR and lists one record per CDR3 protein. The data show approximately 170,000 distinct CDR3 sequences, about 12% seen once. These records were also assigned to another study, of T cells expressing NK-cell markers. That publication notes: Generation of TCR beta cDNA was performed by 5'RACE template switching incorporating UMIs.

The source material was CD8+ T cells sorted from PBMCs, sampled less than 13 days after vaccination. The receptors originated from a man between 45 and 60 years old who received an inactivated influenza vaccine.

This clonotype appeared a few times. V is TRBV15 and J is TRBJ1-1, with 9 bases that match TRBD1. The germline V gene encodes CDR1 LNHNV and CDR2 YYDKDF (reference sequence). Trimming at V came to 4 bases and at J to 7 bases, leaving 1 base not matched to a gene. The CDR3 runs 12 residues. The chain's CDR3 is CATSKDRGEAFF. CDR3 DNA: TGTGCCACCAGCAAGGACAGGGGTGAAGCTTTCTTT.

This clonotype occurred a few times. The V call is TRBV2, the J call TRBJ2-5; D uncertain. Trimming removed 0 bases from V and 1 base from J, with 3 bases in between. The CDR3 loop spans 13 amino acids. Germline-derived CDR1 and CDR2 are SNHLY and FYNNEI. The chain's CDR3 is CASSEAVQETQYF. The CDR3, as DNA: TGTGCCAGCAGTGAAGCCGTCCAAGAGACCCAGTACTTC.

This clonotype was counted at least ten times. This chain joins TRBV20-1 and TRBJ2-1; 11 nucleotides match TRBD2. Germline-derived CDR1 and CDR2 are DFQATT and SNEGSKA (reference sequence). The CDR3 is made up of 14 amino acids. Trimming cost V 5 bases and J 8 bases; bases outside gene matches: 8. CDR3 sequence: CSAFSGGAFYEQFF. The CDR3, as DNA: TGCAGTGCTTTTAGCGGGGGGGCATTCTATGAGCAGTTCTTC.

The CDR3 DNA reads as TGTGCCAGCAGCACCTCCGGACAAGATACGCAGTATTTT. Translating gives CASSTSGQDTQYF. V is TRBV11-2 and J is TRBJ2-3, with D possibly matching TRBD1 (5 bases). The CDR3 is made up of 13 amino acids. The V and J ends lost 5 bases and 5 bases respectively, with 11 bases between them. Germline V gene sequence: CDR1 SGHAT, CDR2 FQNNGV. The full variable domain, rest sourced from reference TRBV11-2 and TRBJ2-3, is EAGVAQSPRYKIIEKRQSVAFWCNPISGHATLYWYQQILGQGPKLLIQFQNNGVVDDSQLPKDRFSAERLKGVDSTLKIQPAKLEDSAVYLCASSTSGQDTQYFGPGTRLTVL.

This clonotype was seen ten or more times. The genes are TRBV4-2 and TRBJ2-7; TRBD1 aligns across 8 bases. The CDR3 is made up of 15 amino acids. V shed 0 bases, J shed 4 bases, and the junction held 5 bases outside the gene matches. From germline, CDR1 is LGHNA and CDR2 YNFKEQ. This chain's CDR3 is CASSQEWQGAYEQYF. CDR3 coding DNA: TGTGCCAGCAGCCAAGAATGGCAGGGGGCTTACGAGCAGTACTTC.

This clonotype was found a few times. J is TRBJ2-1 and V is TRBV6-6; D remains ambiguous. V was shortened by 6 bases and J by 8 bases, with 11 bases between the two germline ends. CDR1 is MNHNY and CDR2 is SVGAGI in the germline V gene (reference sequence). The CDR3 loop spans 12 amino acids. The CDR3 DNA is TGTGCCAGCAGCTTTCCTTCTGATGAGCAGTTCTTC. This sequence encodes CASSFPSDEQFF.

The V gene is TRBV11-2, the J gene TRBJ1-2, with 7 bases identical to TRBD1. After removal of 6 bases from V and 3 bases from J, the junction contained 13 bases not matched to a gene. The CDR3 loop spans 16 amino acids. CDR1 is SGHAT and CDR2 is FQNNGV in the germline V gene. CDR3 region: CASRLWGQWVHYGYTF. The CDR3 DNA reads TGTGCCAGCAGGCTTTGGGGACAGTGGGTTCACTATGGCTACACCTTC.

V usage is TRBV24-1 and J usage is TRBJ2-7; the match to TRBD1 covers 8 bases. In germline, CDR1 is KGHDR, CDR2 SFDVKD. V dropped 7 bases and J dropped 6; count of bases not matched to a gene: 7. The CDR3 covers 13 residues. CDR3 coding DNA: TGTGCCACCAGCACGGACAGGGTGAGCGAGCAGTACTTC. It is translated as CATSTDRVSEQYF.

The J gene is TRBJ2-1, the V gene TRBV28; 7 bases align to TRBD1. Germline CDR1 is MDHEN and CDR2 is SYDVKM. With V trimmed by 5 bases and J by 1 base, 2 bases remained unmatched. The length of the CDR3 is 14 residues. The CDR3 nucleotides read TGTGCCAGCAGTGTGGGACAGTCCTACAATGAGCAGTTCTTC. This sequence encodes CASSVGQSYNEQFF.

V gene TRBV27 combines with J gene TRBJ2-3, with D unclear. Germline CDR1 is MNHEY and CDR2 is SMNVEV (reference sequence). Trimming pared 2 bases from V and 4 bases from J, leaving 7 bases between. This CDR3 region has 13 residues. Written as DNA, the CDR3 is TGTGCCAGCAGTTTAGTCGAGGCAGATACGCAGTATTTT. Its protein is CASSLVEADTQYF.

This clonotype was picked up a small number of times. DNA for the CDR3: TGTGCCATCAGTGAGCTCGAGCAGTACTTC. Protein product: CAISELEQYF. The V and J genes are TRBV10-3 and TRBJ2-7; D uncertain. The V and J ends lost 2 bases and 6 bases respectively, with 2 bases between them. The CDR3 sequence is 10 residues long. Germline V gene sequence: CDR1 ENHRY, CDR2 SYGVKD.

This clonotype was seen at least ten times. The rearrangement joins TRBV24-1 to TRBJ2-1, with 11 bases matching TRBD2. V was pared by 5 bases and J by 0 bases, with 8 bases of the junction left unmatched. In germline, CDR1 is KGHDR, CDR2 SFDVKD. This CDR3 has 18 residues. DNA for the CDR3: TGTGCCACCAGTGGCCTCCTTAGCGGGAGGGCCTCCTACAATGAGCAGTTCTTC. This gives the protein CATSGLLSGRASYNEQFF.

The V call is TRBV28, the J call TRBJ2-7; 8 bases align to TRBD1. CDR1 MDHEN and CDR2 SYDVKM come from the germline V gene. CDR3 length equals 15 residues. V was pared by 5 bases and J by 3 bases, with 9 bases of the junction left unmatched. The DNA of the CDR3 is TGTGCCAGCAGTCTTCCGGACAGGGAGTACTACGAGCAGTACTTC. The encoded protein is CASSLPDREYYEQYF. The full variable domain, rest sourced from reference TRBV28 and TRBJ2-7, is DVKVTQSSRYLVKRTGEKVFLECVQDMDHENMFWYRQDPGLGLRLIYFSYDVKMKEKGDIPEGYSVSREKKERFSLILESASTNQTSMYLCASSLPDREYYEQYFGPGTRLTVT.

In DNA, the CDR3 is TGTGCCTGGAGTGTGTACGACAGGAGGGACTATGGCTACACCTTC. It translates to CAWSVYDRRDYGYTF. The rearrangement joins TRBV30 to TRBJ1-2; a possible D gene is TRBD1 (6 bases). The CDR3 length is 15 residues. With 0 bases removed from V and 3 bases from J, the gap between germline ends came to 14 bases. Germline CDR1 and CDR2: GTSNPN and SVGIG (reference sequence).

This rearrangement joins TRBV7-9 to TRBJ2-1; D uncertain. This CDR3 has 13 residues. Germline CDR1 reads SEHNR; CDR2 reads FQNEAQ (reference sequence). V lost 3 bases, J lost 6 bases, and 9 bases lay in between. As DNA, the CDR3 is TGTGCCAGCAGCTTCGGTGAGGCCAATGAGCAGTTCTTC. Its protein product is CASSFGEANEQFF. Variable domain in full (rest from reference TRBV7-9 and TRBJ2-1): DTGVSQNPRHKITKRGQNVTFRCDPISEHNRLYWYRQTLGQGPEFLTYFQNEAQLEKSRLLSDRFSAERPKGSFSTLEIQRTEQGDSAMYLCASSFGEANEQFFGPGTRLTVL.

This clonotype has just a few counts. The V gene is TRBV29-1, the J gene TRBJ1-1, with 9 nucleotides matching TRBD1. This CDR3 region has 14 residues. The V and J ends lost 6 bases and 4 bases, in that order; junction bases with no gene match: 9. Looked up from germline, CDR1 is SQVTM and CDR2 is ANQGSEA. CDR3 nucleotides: TGCAGCGTCATCCCGGGACAGGGTGGCACTGAAGCTTTCTTT. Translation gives CSVIPGQGGTEAFF.

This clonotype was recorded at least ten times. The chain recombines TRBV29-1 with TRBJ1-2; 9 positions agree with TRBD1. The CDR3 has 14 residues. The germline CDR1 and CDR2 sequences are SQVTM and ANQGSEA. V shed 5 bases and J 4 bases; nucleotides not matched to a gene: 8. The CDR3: CSVSPGQGPYGYTF. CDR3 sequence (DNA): TGCAGCGTTTCTCCGGGACAGGGACCCTATGGCTACACCTTC.

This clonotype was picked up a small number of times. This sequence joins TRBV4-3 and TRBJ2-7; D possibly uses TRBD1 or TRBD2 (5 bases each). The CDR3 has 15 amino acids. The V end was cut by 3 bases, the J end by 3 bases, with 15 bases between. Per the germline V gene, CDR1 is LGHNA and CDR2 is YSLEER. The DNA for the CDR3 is TGCGCCAGCAGCCAGAGGTGGGGACCAAACTACGAGCAGTACTTC. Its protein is CASSQRWGPNYEQYF.

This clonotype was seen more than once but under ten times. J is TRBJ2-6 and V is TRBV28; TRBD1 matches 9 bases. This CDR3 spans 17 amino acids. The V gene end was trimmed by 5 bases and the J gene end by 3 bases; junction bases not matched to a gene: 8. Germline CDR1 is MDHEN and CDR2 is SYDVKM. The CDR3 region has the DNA TGTGCCAGCAGTCCCCGGACAGGGGAGTATGGGGCCAACGTCCTGACTTTC. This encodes CASSPRTGEYGANVLTF.

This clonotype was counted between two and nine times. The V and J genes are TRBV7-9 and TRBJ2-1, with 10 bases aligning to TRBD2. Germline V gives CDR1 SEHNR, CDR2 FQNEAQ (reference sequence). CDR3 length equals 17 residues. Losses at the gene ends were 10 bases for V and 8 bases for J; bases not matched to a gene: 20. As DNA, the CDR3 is TGTGCCACCCGACTTAGGAGTCTAGCGGGAGACGGCGATGAGCAGTTCTTC. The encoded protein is CATRLRSLAGDGDEQFF.

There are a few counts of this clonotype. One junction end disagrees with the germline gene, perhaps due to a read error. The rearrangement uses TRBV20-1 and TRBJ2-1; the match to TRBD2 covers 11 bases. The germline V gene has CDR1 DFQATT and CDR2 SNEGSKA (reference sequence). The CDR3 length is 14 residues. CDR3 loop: CSAKTSGGYNEQLF. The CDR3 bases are TGCAGTGCAAAAACTAGCGGGGGATACAATGAGCAGCTCTTC.

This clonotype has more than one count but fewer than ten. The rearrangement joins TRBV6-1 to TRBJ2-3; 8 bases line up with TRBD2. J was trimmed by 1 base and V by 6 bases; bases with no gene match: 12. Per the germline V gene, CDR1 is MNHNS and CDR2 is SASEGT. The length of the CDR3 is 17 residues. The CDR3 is CASRPPVGRGGTDTQYF. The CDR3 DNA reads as TGTGCCAGCAGGCCGCCGGTCGGGCGGGGGGGCACAGATACGCAGTATTTT.

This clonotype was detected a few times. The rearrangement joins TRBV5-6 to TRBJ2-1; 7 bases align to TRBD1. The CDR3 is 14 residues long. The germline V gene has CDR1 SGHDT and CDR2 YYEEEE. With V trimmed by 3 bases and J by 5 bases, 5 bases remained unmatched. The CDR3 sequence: CASSSGQIDNEQFF. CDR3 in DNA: TGTGCCAGCAGCTCGGGACAGATTGACAATGAGCAGTTCTTC.